A selection of T cell receptor beta chains follows, all from one sample in a study of cytomegalovirus exposure and HLA in healthy donors. Sequencing used immunoSEQ multiplex PCR; TCRdb keeps in-frame clones, though not all of them. Among around 170,000 clones, 65% to 90% were seen once, and the ten largest hold 6.3%. The sequencing sample was made of PBMCs. These receptors all stem from a middle-aged man in good health and CMV-seropositive. CDR3s include the opening cysteine and the closing phenylalanine or tryptophan. The order of the fields is V gene, D gene, J gene, clone size, CDR3 DNA, CDR3 protein. A D gene is named only where the DNA matches it firmly. Only some rows state a clone size, as once, few, many or a class for expanded clones.

V gene: TRBV10-1
D gene: TRBD1
J gene: TRBJ2-2
clone size: -
CDR3 DNA: TGCGCCAGCAGTGACCGGGGACAGGAGAACACCGGGGAGCTGTTTTTT
CDR3 protein: CASSDRGQENTGELFF

V gene: TRBV18
D gene: -
J gene: TRBJ1-2
clone size: once
CDR3 DNA: TGTGCCAGCTCACGTCTAGTAGCCAGGGATAACTATGGCTACACCTTC
CDR3 protein: CASSRLVARDNYGYTF

V gene: TRBV19
D gene: TRBD1
J gene: TRBJ1-2
clone size: few
CDR3 DNA: TGTGCCAGTAGTCTGGACAGGGTTACGTCTGGCTACACCTTC
CDR3 protein: CASSLDRVTSGYTF

V gene: TRBV7-8
D gene: TRBD2
J gene: TRBJ2-7
clone size: -
CDR3 DNA: TGTGCCAGCAGCTTAGCGGCCGCCTCAGGGGCGGGGGGCTACTCCTACGAGCAGTACTTC
CDR3 protein: CASSLAAASGAGGYSYEQYF

V gene: TRBV28
D gene: -
J gene: TRBJ2-5
clone size: -
CDR3 DNA: TGTGCCAGCAGCCCTAGATTGGAGACCCAGTACTTC
CDR3 protein: CASSPRLETQYF

V gene: TRBV11-3
D gene: -
J gene: TRBJ1-1
clone size: -
CDR3 DNA: TGTGCCAGCAGCTTAGGCGACACTGAAGCTTTCTTT
CDR3 protein: CASSLGDTEAFF

V gene: TRBV2
D gene: TRBD2
J gene: TRBJ2-3
clone size: -
CDR3 DNA: TGTGCCAGCAGTCCCCGTTTTAGCGGGGTAGATACGCAGTATTTT
CDR3 protein: CASSPRFSGVDTQYF

V gene: TRBV7-2
D gene: -
J gene: TRBJ2-1
clone size: -
CDR3 DNA: TGTGCCAGCAGCCCACCGGGGGGCCGGGGGTACAATGAGCAGTTCTTC
CDR3 protein: CASSPPGGRGYNEQFF

V gene: TRBV19
D gene: -
J gene: TRBJ1-2
clone size: once
CDR3 DNA: TGTGCCAGTAGTATTCCGGGAATCTATGGCTACACCTTC
CDR3 protein: CASSIPGIYGYTF

V gene: TRBV19
D gene: -
J gene: TRBJ2-7
clone size: -
CDR3 DNA: TGTGCCAGTAGTAAGGGGACTCCTTTAATCTACGAGCAGTACTTC
CDR3 protein: CASSKGTPLIYEQYF

V gene: TRBV5-1
D gene: -
J gene: TRBJ2-1
clone size: -
CDR3 DNA: TGCGCCAGCAGCTTCCAGGGGTTTGAGCAGTTCTTC
CDR3 protein: CASSFQGFEQFF

V gene: TRBV27
D gene: -
J gene: TRBJ2-2
clone size: -
CDR3 DNA: TGTGCCAGCAGCCCACTATCCGGGGAGCTGTTTTTT
CDR3 protein: CASSPLSGELFF

V gene: TRBV7-9
D gene: -
J gene: TRBJ1-1
clone size: -
CDR3 DNA: TGTGCCAGCAGCCCGACGGGACAGAACACTGAAGCTTTCTTT
CDR3 protein: CASSPTGQNTEAFF

V gene: TRBV29-1
D gene: TRBD1
J gene: TRBJ1-6
clone size: -
CDR3 DNA: TGCAGCGTGGCTACAGGGGAAGGTTCACCCCTCCACTTT
CDR3 protein: CSVATGEGSPLHF

V gene: TRBV6-5
D gene: -
J gene: TRBJ2-2
clone size: -
CDR3 DNA: TGTGCCAGCACGTACGGGGGGCCCCACACCGGGGAGCTGTTTTTT
CDR3 protein: CASTYGGPHTGELFF

V gene: TRBV15
D gene: TRBD2
J gene: TRBJ2-1
clone size: -
CDR3 DNA: TGTGCCTTCAGCGGGGGGGCCCGGGATGAGCAGTTCTTC
CDR3 protein: CAFSGGARDEQFF

V gene: TRBV27
D gene: -
J gene: TRBJ1-5
clone size: once
CDR3 DNA: TGTGCCAGCAGTTTTCATGACAGCGATAGCAATCAGCCCCAGCATTTT
CDR3 protein: CASSFHDSDSNQPQHF

V gene: TRBV4-3
D gene: -
J gene: TRBJ2-7
clone size: -
CDR3 DNA: TGCGCCAGCAGCCAAGATCCGGACAGTACCTACGAGCAGTACTTC
CDR3 protein: CASSQDPDSTYEQYF

V gene: TRBV9
D gene: -
J gene: TRBJ2-7
clone size: -
CDR3 DNA: TGTGCCAGCAGCGTAGGAGGCAGGGTATACGAGCAGTACTTC
CDR3 protein: CASSVGGRVYEQYF

V gene: TRBV9
D gene: -
J gene: TRBJ1-6
clone size: -
CDR3 DNA: TGTGCTAGTGGGCAGCCGCTCCACTTT
CDR3 protein: CASGQPLHF

V gene: TRBV7-3
D gene: TRBD1
J gene: TRBJ1-1
clone size: few
CDR3 DNA: TGTGCCAGCAGTCGACAGGGCCCCGGGACTGAAGCTTTCTTT
CDR3 protein: CASSRQGPGTEAFF

V gene: TRBV28
D gene: TRBD1
J gene: TRBJ1-4
clone size: few
CDR3 DNA: TGTGCCAGCAGGACCGGGACAGGGGGCAGTTCTAATGAAAAACTGTTTTTT
CDR3 protein: CASRTGTGGSSNEKLFF

V gene: TRBV18
D gene: TRBD2
J gene: TRBJ2-5
clone size: -
CDR3 DNA: TGTGCCAGCTCACCACCGAGAACTAGCGGGGGGGCCATAAAAGAGACCCAGTACTTC
CDR3 protein: CASSPPRTSGGAIKETQYF

V gene: TRBV7-2
D gene: TRBD1
J gene: TRBJ2-5
clone size: -
CDR3 DNA: TGTGCCAGCAGCCCAGGACAGGGGGCCCGCGGGACCCAGTACTTC
CDR3 protein: CASSPGQGARGTQYF

V gene: TRBV29-1
D gene: -
J gene: TRBJ1-2
clone size: few
CDR3 DNA: TGCAGCGTTGAAGGATCCGGGGAGGGCTCAGACTATGGCTACACCTTC
CDR3 protein: CSVEGSGEGSDYGYTF

V gene: TRBV7-6
D gene: TRBD1
J gene: TRBJ2-5
clone size: -
CDR3 DNA: TGTGCCAGCAGCCCCCGACAGGGGGCAGAGACCCAGTACTTC
CDR3 protein: CASSPRQGAETQYF

V gene: TRBV4-3
D gene: TRBD1
J gene: TRBJ2-5
clone size: few
CDR3 DNA: TGCGCCAGCAGCCTTGGGGACAGGGCACAAGAGACCCAGTACTTC
CDR3 protein: CASSLGDRAQETQYF

V gene: TRBV5-1
D gene: TRBD1
J gene: TRBJ1-1
clone size: -
CDR3 DNA: TGCGCCAGCAGCTTAACAGGGGGAGGAATGAACACTGAAGCTTTCTTT
CDR3 protein: CASSLTGGGMNTEAFF

V gene: TRBV2
D gene: -
J gene: TRBJ2-4
clone size: -
CDR3 DNA: TGTGCCACCCTGTATTTGGGGGCTCGGGCCAAAAACATTCAGTACTTC
CDR3 protein: CATLYLGARAKNIQYF

V gene: TRBV7-9
D gene: -
J gene: TRBJ1-5
clone size: -
CDR3 DNA: TGTGCCAGCAGCTTAGACGGGGGGCTGGGACAGCCCCAGCATTTT
CDR3 protein: CASSLDGGLGQPQHF

V gene: TRBV9
D gene: TRBD2
J gene: TRBJ2-3
clone size: -
CDR3 DNA: TGTGCCAGCAGCGGGACTAGCGGGGGGGAAACGCAGTATTTT
CDR3 protein: CASSGTSGGETQYF

V gene: TRBV30
D gene: TRBD1
J gene: TRBJ1-4
clone size: -
CDR3 DNA: TGTGCCTGGAGGGGCAGGGGGGAAGAAAAACTGTTTTTT
CDR3 protein: CAWRGRGEEKLFF

V gene: TRBV5-3
D gene: -
J gene: TRBJ2-1
clone size: -
CDR3 DNA: TGTGCCAGAAGGGTACAGGGTAAATCGTCTGGCGATGAGCAGTTCTTC
CDR3 protein: CARRVQGKSSGDEQFF

V gene: TRBV19
D gene: TRBD1
J gene: TRBJ1-5
clone size: -
CDR3 DNA: TGTGCCAGTAGTATGATGCGGGGACAGGGAGGGTCAGACAATCAGCCCCAGCATTTT
CDR3 protein: CASSMMRGQGGSDNQPQHF

V gene: TRBV5-4
D gene: -
J gene: TRBJ1-3
clone size: -
CDR3 DNA: TGTGCCAGTCAACTTGCAGGGACTGGAAACACCATATATTTT
CDR3 protein: CASQLAGTGNTIYF

V gene: TRBV29-1
D gene: TRBD1
J gene: TRBJ2-7
clone size: -
CDR3 DNA: TGCAGCGTTTTCTTGTTGACAGGGCTCGAGCAGTACTTC
CDR3 protein: CSVFLLTGLEQYF

V gene: TRBV7-9
D gene: TRBD1
J gene: TRBJ1-1
clone size: -
CDR3 DNA: TGTGCCAGCAGCTCCGCCACAGGGGTTAACACTGAAGCTTTCTTT
CDR3 protein: CASSSATGVNTEAFF

V gene: TRBV29-1
D gene: -
J gene: TRBJ2-7
clone size: -
CDR3 DNA: TGCAGCGTTGATCTGGCTTCTAGGCAGTACTTC
CDR3 protein: CSVDLASRQYF

V gene: TRBV9
D gene: TRBD2
J gene: TRBJ2-5
clone size: -
CDR3 DNA: TGTGCCAGCAGCGTAGAAGGCGGGGGGGCCCATGAGACCCAGTACTTC
CDR3 protein: CASSVEGGGAHETQYF

V gene: TRBV27
D gene: TRBD2
J gene: TRBJ2-5
clone size: few
CDR3 DNA: TGTGCCAGCAGTCTTGGGGGACTAGCGGAGACCCAGTACTTC
CDR3 protein: CASSLGGLAETQYF

V gene: TRBV28
D gene: TRBD2
J gene: TRBJ2-7
clone size: -
CDR3 DNA: TGTGCCAGCAGTTTACAGCGGGGGGACCTGCGGGAGCAGTACTTC
CDR3 protein: CASSLQRGDLREQYF